This T cell receptor (beta chain) was identified during a study of blood T cell repertoires in COVID-19. Everyone who took part was roughly 18 to 89 years old, and they came from fewer than 25 US areas. Exposed participants encountered a COVID-19 case during the 2 weeks preceding study entry. Germline CDR1 and CDR2: LNHDA and SQIVND (reference sequence). The CDR3 spans 15 residues. With 2 bases removed from V and 4 bases from J, the gap between germline ends came to 12 bases. Authors' data handling: Reference gene primer amplification yielded estimated nucleated cell counts. Method: immunoSEQ multiplex PCR; TCRdb's copy keeps in-frame clones and lacks some. The DNA gave D and trimming, while V, J and clone size come from that table. The profile shows 350,000 or so clones, 88% of them singletons.

Sequences were obtained from PBMCs or T cells enriched from blood (not recorded which). This clonotype was obtained from a woman aged 25 to 39 who had been exposed to COVID-19. The V gene is TRBV19, the J gene TRBJ1-5; D is unresolved. The CDR3 DNA sequence: TGTGCCAGTAGTATAATCCCCCCGAGGAATCAGCCCCAGCATTTT. Its translation: CASSIIPPRNQPQHF.